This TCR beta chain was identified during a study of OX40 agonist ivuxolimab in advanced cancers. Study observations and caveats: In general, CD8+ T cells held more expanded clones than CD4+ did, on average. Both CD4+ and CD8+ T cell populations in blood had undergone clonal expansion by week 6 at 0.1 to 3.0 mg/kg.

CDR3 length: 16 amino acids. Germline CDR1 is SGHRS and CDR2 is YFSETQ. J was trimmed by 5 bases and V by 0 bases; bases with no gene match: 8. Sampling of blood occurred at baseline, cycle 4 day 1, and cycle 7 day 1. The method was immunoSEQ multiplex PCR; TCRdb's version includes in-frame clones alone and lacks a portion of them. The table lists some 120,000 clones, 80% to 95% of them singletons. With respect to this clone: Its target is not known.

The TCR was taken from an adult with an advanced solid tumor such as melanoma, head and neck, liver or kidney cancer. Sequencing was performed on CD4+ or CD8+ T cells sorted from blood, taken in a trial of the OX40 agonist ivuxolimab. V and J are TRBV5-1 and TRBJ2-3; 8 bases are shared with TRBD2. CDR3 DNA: TGCGCCAGCAGCTTGGGTCCGGGAGGGCCAGGAGATACGCAGTATTTT. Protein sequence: CASSLGPGGPGDTQYF.